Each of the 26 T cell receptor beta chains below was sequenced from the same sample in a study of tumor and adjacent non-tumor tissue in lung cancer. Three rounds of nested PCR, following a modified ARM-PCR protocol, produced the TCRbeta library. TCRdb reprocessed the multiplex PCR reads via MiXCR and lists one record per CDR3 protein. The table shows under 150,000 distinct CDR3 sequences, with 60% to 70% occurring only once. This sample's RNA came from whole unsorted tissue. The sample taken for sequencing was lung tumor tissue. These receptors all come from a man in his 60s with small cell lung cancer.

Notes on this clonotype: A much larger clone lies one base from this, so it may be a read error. The CDR3 is CATSDPGGGNYGYAF. As DNA, the CDR3 is TGTGCCACCAGTGACCCTGGGGGAGGGAACTATGGCTACGCCTTC. The rearrangement links TRBV24-1 to TRBJ1-2; TRBD1 might be the D (5 bases). The CDR3 runs 15 residues. CDR1 and CDR2 from the germline V gene are KGHDR and SFDVKD.

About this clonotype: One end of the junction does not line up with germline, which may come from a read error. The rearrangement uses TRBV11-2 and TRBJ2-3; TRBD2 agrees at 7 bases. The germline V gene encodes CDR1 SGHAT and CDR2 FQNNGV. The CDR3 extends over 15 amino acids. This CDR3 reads CASSSSGYYTDTQYF. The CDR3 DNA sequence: TGTGCAAGCAGCTCTAGCGGATATTACACAGATACGCAGTATTTT.

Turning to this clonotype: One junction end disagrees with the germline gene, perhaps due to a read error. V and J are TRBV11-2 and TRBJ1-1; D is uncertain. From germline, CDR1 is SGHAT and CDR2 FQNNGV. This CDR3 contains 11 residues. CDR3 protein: CASSSGFPAFF. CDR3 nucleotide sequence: TGTGCCAGCAGCTCAGGTTTCCCGGCTTTCTTC.

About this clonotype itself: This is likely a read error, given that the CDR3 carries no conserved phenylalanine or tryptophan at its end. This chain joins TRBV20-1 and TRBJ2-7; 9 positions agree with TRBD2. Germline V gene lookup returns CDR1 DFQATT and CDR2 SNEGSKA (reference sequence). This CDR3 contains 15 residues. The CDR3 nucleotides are TGCAGGGCTATAGATTTTAGGCGGGAGGGGTACGAGCAGTACTTG. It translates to CRAIDFRREGYEQYL.

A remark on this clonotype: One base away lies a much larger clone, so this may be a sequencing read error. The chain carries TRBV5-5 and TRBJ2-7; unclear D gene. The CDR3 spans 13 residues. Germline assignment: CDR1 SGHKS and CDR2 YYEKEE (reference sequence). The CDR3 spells CASSLHNSYEQHF. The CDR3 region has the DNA TGTGCCAGCAGCTTGCACAATTCCTACGAGCAGCACTTC.

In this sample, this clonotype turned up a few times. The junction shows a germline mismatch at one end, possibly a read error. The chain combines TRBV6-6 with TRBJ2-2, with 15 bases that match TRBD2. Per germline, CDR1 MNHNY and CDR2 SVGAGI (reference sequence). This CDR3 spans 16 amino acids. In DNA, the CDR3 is TGTGCCAGCAGTTTGGGACTAGCGGGAGGTCCCGGGGAGCTGTTGTTT. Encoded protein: CASSLGLAGGPGELLF.

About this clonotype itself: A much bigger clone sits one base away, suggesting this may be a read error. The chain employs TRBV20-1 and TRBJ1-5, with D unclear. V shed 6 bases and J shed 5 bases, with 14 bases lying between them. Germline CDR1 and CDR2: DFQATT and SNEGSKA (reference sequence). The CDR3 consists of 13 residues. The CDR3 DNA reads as TGCAGTGCAAGCGGAGCAAGCCATCAGCCCCAGCATTTT. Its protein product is CSASGASHQPQHF.

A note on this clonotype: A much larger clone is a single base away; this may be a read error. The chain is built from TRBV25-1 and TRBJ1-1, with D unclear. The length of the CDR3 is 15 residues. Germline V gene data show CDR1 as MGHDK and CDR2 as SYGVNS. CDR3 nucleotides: TGTGTCAGCAGTAATCTCTGGGGAGAGAACACTGAAGCTTTCTTT. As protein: CVSSNLWGENTEAFF.

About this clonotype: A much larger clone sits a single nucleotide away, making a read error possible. The CDR3 DNA reads as TGTGCCAGCAGCCCAGGGGCAGGGGGCATTAGCAATCAGCCCCAGCATTTT. This codes for CASSPGAGGISNQPQHF. V gene TRBV12-3 or TRBV12-4 combines with J gene TRBJ1-5; 8 bases agree with TRBD1. J was trimmed by 0 bases and V by 6 bases; bases with no gene match: 10. The CDR3 spans 17 residues.

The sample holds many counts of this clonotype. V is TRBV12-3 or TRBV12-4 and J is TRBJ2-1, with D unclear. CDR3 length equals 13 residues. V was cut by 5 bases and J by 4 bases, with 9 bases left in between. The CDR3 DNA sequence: TGTGCCAGCAGTCCCCCCGGATACAATGAGCAGTTCTTC. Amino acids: CASSPPGYNEQFF.

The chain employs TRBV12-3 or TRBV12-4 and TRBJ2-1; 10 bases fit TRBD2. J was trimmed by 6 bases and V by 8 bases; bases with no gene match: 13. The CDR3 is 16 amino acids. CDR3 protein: CASGPPGLAQVNEQFF. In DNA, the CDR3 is TGTGCCAGCGGTCCCCCGGGACTAGCGCAAGTCAATGAGCAGTTCTTC.

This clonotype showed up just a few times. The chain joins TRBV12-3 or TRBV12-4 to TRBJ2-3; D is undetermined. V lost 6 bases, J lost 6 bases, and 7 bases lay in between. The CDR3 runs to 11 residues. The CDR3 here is CASRARDTQYF. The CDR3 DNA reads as TGTGCCAGCAGAGCCCGCGATACGCAGTATTTT.

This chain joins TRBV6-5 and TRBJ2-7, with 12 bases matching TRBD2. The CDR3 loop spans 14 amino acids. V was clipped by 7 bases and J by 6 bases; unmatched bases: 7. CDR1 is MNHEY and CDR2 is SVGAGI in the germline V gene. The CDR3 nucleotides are TGTGCCAGCAAACTACTAGCGGGAGGCATCGAGCAGTACTTC. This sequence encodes CASKLLAGGIEQYF.

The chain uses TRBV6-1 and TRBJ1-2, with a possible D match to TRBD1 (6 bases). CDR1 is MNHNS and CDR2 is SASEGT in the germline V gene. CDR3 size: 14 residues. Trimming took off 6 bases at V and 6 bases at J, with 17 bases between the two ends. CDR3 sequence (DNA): TGTGCCAGCAGAGACCTCCGGAGGGGGGATGGCTACACCTTC. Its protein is CASRDLRRGDGYTF.

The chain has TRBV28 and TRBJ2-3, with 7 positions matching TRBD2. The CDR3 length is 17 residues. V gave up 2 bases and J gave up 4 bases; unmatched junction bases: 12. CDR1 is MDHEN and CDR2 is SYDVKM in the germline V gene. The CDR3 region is CASSLPHRGRAPDTQYF. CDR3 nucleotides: TGTGCCAGCAGTTTACCACATAGAGGGAGGGCCCCAGATACGCAGTATTTT.

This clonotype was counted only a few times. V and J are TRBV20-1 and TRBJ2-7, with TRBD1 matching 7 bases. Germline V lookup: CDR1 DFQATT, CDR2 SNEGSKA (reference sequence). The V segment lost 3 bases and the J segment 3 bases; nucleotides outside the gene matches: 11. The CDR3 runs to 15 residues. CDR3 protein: CSASRVGAGGYEQYF. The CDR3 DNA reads TGCAGTGCTAGTCGAGTTGGTGCAGGGGGCTACGAGCAGTACTTC.

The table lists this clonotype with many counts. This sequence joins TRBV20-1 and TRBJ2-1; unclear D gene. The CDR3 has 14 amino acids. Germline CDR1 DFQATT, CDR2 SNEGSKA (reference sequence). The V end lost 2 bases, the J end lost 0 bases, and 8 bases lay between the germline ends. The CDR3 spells CSARPGFSYNEQFF. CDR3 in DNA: TGCAGTGCTAGACCCGGATTCTCCTACAATGAGCAGTTCTTC.

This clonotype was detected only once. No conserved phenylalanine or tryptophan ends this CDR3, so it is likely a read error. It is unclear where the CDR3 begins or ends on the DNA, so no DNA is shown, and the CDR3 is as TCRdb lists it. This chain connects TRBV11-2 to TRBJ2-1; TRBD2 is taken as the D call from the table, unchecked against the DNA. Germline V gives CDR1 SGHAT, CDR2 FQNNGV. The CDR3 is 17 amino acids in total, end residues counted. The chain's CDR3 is CASSLTAVARGGVPEFL.

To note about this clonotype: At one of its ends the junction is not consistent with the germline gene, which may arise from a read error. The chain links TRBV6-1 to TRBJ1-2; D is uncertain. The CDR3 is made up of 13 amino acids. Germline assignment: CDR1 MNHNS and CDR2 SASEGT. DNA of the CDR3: TGTGCCAGCAGTGGAGCAGCTAACTACGGCTACACCTTC. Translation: CASSGAANYGYTF.

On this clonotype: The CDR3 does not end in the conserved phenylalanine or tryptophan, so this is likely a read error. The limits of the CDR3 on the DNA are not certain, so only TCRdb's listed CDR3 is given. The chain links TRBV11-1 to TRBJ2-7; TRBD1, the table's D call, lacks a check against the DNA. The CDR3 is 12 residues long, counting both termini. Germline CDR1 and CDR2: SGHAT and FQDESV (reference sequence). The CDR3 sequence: CVSSGQGCEYYC.

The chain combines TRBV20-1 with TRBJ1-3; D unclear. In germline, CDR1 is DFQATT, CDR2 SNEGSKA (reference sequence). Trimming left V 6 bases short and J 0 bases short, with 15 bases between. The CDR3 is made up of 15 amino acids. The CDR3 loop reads CSAPTGRISGNTIYF. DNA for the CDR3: TGCAGTGCCCCCACGGGGAGGATCTCTGGAAACACCATATATTTT.

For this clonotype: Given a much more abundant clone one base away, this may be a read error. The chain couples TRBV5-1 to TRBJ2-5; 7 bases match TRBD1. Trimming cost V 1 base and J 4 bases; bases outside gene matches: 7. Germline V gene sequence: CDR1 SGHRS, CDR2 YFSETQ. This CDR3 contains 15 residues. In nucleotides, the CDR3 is TGCGCCAGCAGCTTGACAGGGGCGTACCCAGAGACCCAGTACTTC. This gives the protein CASSLTGAYPETQYF. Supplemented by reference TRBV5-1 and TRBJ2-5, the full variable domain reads KAGVTQTPRYLIKTRGQQVTLSCSPISGHRSVSWYQQTPGQGLQFLFEYFSETQRNKGNFPGRFSGRQFSNSRSEMNVSTLELGDSALYLCASSLTGAYPETQYFGPGTRLLVL.

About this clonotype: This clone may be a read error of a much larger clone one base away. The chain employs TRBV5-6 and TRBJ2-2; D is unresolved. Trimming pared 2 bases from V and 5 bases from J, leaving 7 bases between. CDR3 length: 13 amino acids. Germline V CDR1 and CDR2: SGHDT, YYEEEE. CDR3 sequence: CASSFQVTGELFF. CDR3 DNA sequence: TGTGCCAGCAGCTTCCAGGTGACCGGGGAGCTGTTTTTT.

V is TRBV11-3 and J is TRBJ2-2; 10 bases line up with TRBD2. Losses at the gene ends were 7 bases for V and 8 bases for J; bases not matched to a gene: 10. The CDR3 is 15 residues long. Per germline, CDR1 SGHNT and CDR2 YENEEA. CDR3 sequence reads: CASKAGLATAGELFF. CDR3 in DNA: TGTGCCAGCAAGGCGGGACTAGCGACGGCTGGGGAGCTGTTTTTT. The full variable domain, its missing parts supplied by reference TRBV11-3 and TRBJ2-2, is EAGVVQSPRYKIIEKKQPVAFWCNPISGHNTLYWYLQNLGQGPELLIRYENEEAVDDSQLPKDRFSAERLKGVDSTLKIQPAELGDSAVYLCASKAGLATAGELFFGEGSRLTVL.

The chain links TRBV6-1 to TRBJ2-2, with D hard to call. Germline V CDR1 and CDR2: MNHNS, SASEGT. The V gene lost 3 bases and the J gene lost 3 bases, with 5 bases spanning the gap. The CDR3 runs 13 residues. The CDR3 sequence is CASSDQDTGELFF. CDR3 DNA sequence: TGTGCCAGCAGTGACCAAGACACCGGGGAGCTGTTTTTT.

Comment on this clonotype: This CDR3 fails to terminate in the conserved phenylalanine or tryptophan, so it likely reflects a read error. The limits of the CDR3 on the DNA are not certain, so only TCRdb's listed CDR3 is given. This CDR3 reads CASSLEGLANNEHFY. The genes are TRBV11-1 and TRBJ2-1; the D call of TRBD2 is as the table states it, not checked on the DNA. Including both end residues, the CDR3 is 15 amino acids long. From germline, CDR1 is SGHAT and CDR2 FQDESV (reference sequence).